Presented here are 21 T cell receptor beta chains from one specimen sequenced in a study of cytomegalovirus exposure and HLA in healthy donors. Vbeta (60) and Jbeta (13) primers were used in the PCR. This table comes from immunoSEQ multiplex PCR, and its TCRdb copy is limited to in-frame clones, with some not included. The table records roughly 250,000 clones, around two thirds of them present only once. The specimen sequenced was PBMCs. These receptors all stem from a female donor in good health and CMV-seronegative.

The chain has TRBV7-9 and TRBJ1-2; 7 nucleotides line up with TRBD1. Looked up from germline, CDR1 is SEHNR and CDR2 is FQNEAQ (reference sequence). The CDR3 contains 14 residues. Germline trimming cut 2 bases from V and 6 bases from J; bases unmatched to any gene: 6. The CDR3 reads CASSLLGQANGYTF. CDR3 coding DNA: TGTGCCAGCAGCTTACTAGGACAGGCAAATGGCTACACCTTC.

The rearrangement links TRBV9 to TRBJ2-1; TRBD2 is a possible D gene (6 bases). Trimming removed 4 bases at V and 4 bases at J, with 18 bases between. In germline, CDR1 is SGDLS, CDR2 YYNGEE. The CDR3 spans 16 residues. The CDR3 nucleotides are TGTGCCAGCAGCCAGACCGGGAGCTCCCCTTACAATGAGCAGTTCTTC. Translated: CASSQTGSSPYNEQFF.

The CDR3 DNA reads as TGTGCCACCAGCAGAGGACAGGGGGCCCCCTACGAGCAGTACTTC. Protein product: CATSRGQGAPYEQYF. V gene TRBV15 combines with J gene TRBJ2-7; 10 bases match TRBD1. V was clipped by 1 base and J by 2 bases; unmatched bases: 2. Germline loops: CDR1 LNHNV, CDR2 YYDKDF (reference sequence). The length of the CDR3 is 15 residues.

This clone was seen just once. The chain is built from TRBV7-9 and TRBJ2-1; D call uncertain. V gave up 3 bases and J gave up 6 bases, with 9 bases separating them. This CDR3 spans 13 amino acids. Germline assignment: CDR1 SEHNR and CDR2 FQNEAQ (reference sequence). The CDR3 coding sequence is TGTGCCAGCAGCTTCGTATCGAGCAATGAGCAGTTCTTC. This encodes CASSFVSSNEQFF.

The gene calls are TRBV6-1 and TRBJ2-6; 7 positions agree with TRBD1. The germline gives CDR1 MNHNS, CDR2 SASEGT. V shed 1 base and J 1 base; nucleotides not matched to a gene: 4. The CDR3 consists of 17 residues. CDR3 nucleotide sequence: TGTGCCAGCAGTGAAGGACAGGGTTCGTCTGGGGCCAACGTCCTGACTTTC. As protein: CASSEGQGSSGANVLTF.

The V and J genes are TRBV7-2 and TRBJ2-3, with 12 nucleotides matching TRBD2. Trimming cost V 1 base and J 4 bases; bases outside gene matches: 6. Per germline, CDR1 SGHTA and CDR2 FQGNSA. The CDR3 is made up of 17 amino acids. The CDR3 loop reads CASSLVGLAGIADTQYF. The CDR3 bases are TGTGCCAGCAGCTTAGTCGGACTAGCGGGAATCGCAGATACGCAGTATTTT. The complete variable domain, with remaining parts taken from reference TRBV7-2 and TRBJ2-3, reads GAGVSQSPSNKVTEKGKDVELRCDPISGHTALYWYRQSLGQGLEFLIYFQGNSAPDKSGLPSDRFSAERTGGSVSTLTIQRTQQEDSAVYLCASSLVGLAGIADTQYFGPGTRLTVL.

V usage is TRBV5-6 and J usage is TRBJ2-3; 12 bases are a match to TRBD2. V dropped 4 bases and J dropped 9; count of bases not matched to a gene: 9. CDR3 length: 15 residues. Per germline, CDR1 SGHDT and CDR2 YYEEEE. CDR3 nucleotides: TGTGCCAGCAGCCAACTAGCGGGAGGATTCATCACGCAGTATTTT. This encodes CASSQLAGGFITQYF.

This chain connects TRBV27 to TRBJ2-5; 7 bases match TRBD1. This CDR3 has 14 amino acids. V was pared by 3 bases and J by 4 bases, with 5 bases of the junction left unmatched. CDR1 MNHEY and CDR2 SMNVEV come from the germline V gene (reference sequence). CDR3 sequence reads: CASSFTGAVETQYF. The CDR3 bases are TGTGCCAGCAGTTTCACAGGGGCGGTAGAGACCCAGTACTTC.

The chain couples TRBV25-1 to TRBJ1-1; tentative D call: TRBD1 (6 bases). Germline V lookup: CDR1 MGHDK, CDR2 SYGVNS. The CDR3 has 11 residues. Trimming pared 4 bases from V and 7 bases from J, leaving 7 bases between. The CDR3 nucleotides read TGTGCCAGCAGTGGGACAGTTGAAGCTTTCTTT. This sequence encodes CASSGTVEAFF.

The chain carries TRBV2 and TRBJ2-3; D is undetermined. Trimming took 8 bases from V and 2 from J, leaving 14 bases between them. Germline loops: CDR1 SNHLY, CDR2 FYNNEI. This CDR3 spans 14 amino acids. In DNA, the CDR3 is TGTGCCAGCGGCAGTGGTCTTAACACAGATACGCAGTATTTT. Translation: CASGSGLNTDTQYF.

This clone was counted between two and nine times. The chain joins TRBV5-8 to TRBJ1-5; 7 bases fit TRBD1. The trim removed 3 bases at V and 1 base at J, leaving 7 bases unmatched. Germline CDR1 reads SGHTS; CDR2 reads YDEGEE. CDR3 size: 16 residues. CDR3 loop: CASSSYRGRSNQPQHF. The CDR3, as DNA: TGTGCCAGCAGCTCCTACAGGGGAAGAAGCAATCAGCCCCAGCATTTT.

The CDR3: CASKSPRGMDTEAFF. CDR3 nucleotides: TGTGCCAGTAAATCCCCTCGGGGTATGGACACTGAAGCTTTCTTT. This chain connects TRBV19 to TRBJ1-1; D ambiguous. Germline V gene sequence: CDR1 LNHDA, CDR2 SQIVND (reference sequence). The CDR3 extends over 15 amino acids. V was clipped by 7 bases and J by 3 bases, with 18 bases between them.

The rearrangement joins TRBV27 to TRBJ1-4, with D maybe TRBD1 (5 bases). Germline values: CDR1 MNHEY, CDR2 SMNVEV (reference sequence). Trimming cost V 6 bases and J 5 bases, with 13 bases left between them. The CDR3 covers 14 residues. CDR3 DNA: TGTGCCAGCAGGCCTTTGACAGAAAATGAAAAACTGTTTTTT. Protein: CASRPLTENEKLFF.

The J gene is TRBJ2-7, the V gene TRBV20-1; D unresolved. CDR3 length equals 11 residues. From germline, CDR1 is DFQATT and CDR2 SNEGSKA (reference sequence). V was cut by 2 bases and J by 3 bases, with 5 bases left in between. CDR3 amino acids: CSARNSYEQYF. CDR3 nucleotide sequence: TGCAGTGCTAGAAACAGCTACGAGCAGTACTTC.

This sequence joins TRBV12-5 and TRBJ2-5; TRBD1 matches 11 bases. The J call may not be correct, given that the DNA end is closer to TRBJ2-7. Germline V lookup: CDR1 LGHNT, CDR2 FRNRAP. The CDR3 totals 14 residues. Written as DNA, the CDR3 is TGTGCTAGTGCTTCGGGACAGGGGGCCTACGAGCAGTACTTC. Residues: CASASGQGAYEQYF.

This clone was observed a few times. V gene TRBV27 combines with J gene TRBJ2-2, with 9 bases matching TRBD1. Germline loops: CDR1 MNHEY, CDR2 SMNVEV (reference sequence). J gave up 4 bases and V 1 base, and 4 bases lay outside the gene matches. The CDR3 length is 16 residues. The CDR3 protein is CASSLFRQGGTGELFF. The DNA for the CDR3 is TGTGCCAGCAGTTTATTCAGACAGGGGGGCACCGGGGAGCTGTTTTTT.

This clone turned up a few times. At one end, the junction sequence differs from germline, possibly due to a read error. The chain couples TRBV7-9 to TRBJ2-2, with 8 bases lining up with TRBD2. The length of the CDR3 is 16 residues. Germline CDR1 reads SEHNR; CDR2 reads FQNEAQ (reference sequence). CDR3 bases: TGTTCCAGCAGCACTAGGGGACTAGTGATGACCGGGGAGCTGTTTTTT. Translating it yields CSSSTRGLVMTGELFF.

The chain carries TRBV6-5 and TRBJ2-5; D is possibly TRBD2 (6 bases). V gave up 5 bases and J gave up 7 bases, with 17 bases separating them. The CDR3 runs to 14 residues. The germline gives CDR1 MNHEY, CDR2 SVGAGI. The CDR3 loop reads CASSEMGGGWTQYF. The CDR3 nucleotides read TGTGCCAGCAGTGAAATGGGGGGAGGATGGACCCAGTACTTC.

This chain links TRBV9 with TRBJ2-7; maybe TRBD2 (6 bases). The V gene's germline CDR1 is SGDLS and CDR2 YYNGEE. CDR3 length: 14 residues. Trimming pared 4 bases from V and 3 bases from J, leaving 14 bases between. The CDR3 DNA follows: TGTGCCAGCAGCCCACGACCCGGGGGCTACGAGCAGTACTTC. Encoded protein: CASSPRPGGYEQYF.

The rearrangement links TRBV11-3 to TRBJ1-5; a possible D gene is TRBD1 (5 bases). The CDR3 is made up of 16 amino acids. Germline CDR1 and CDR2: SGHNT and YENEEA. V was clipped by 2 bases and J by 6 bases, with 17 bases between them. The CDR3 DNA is TGTGCCAGCAGCTTAAGTATGGAGGGGTCGTTTCAGCCCCAGCATTTT. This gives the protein CASSLSMEGSFQPQHF.

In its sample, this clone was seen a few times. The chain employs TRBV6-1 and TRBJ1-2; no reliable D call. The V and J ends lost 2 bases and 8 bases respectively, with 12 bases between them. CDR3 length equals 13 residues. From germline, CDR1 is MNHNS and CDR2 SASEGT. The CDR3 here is CASSESRGGGYTF. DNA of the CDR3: TGTGCCAGCAGTGAAAGCCGGGGTGGAGGCTACACCTTC.